Listed below are T cell receptor beta chains from one sample, sequenced in a study of blood T cell repertoires in COVID-19. Some clones are missing from TCRdb's copy, which holds only in-frame ones; the method was immunoSEQ multiplex PCR. The sample has over 150,000 clones, 80% to 85% seen once. The specimen was peripheral blood. These receptors came from a woman aged 40 to 50 with COVID-19, enrolled during active disease. Both conserved end residues are part of each CDR3. D genes are given only for firm matches. Clone size is shown for a subset of rows, as once, few, many or a class of expanded clone.

V gene	D gene	J gene	clone size	CDR3 protein	CDR3 DNA
TRBV5-1	TRBD1	TRBJ2-1	NA	CASTREGQGVGEQFF	TGCGCCAGCACCCGGGAGGGACAGGGGGTTGGTGAGCAGTTCTTC
TRBV7-2	NA	TRBJ1-5	NA	CASSLVGPANQPQHF	TGTGCCAGCAGCTTGGTGGGGCCAGCCAATCAGCCCCAGCATTTT
TRBV5-1	NA	TRBJ2-2	once	CASSLGRETGELFF	TGCGCCAGCAGCTTGGGTCGGGAAACCGGGGAGCTGTTTTTT
TRBV11-3	NA	TRBJ1-3	NA	CASSLSGVGNTIYF	TGTGCCAGCAGCTTATCAGGGGTCGGAAACACCATATATTTT
TRBV7-2	TRBD2	TRBJ2-5	NA	CASSPIVAGGPGETQYF	TGTGCCAGCAGCCCTATAGTGGCGGGAGGGCCCGGAGAGACCCAGTACTTC
TRBV7-9	TRBD1	TRBJ2-2	NA	CASSLPGGTGELFF	TGTGCCAGCAGCTTACCAGGGGGCACCGGGGAGCTGTTTTTT
TRBV3-1/TRBV3-2	NA	TRBJ1-5	NA	CASSQGGSDQPQHF	TGTGCCAGCAGCCAAGGAGGGTCAGATCAGCCCCAGCATTTT
TRBV25-1	NA	TRBJ2-7	NA	CASTHIDTYEQYF	TGTGCCAGCACCCACATCGATACCTACGAGCAGTACTTC
TRBV2	NA	TRBJ1-4	few	CASRSTVATNEKLFF	TGTGCCAGCAGGTCCACAGTTGCAACTAATGAAAAACTGTTTTTT
TRBV6-1	NA	TRBJ1-2	NA	CASSETGLGGNGYTF	TGTGCCAGCAGTGAAACGGGCTTGGGAGGGAACGGCTACACCTTC
TRBV27	NA	TRBJ1-2	NA	CASSLRGARAAGYTF	TGTGCCAGCAGTTTACGCGGGGCCAGGGCCGCCGGCTACACCTTC
TRBV18	NA	TRBJ2-6	once	CASSPTRAGANVLTF	TGTGCCAGCTCCCCCACTAGGGCTGGGGCCAACGTCCTGACTTTC
TRBV19	NA	TRBJ1-1	NA	CATAGWGGEAFF	TGTGCCACCGCCGGGTGGGGAGGGGAAGCTTTCTTT
TRBV28	NA	TRBJ1-6	few	CASSSPVESPGDSPLHF	TGTGCCAGCAGTTCCCCGGTCGAGAGCCCGGGAGATTCACCCCTCCACTTT
TRBV7-3	NA	TRBJ1-4	NA	CASTITGRQEKLFF	TGTGCCAGCACTATCACAGGTCGACAAGAAAAACTGTTTTTT
TRBV6-8	NA	TRBJ1-5	NA	CASSCLSNRVGNQPQHF	TGTGCCAGCAGTTGCCTATCGAACAGGGTCGGTAATCAGCCCCAGCATTTT
TRBV13	TRBD2	TRBJ2-5	NA	CASSSGSGGASETQYF	TGTGCCAGCAGCTCGGGGAGCGGGGGGGCCAGTGAGACCCAGTACTTC
TRBV19	TRBD1	TRBJ1-4	few	CASSDRGLATNEKLFF	TGTGCCAGTAGTGACAGGGGTTTAGCAACTAATGAAAAACTGTTTTTT
TRBV7-2	NA	TRBJ2-7	NA	CASSGLGGATTGYEQYF	TGTGCCAGCAGCGGACTGGGCGGGGCAACAACCGGTTACGAGCAGTACTTC
TRBV5-5	NA	TRBJ2-3	NA	CASSLTSSTDTQYF	TGTGCCAGCAGCCTAACTTCTAGCACAGATACGCAGTATTTT
TRBV10-3	TRBD1	TRBJ2-1	NA	CAISESGQGYNEQFF	TGTGCCATCAGTGAGTCTGGACAGGGATACAATGAGCAGTTCTTC
TRBV24-1	TRBD1	TRBJ1-2	NA	CATSDAPGTGSVYGYTF	TGTGCCACCAGTGATGCGCCCGGGACAGGGTCTGTCTATGGCTACACCTTC
TRBV6-1	NA	TRBJ2-1	few	CASSEWSGVYNEQFF	TGTGCCAGCAGTGAATGGTCGGGGGTGTACAATGAGCAGTTCTTC
TRBV28	TRBD1	TRBJ1-2	few	CASSSGQGRNYGYTF	TGTGCCAGCAGTTCGGGACAGGGGAGAAACTATGGCTACACCTTC
TRBV9	TRBD1	TRBJ1-2	few	CASSSSGTAYGYTF	TGTGCCAGCAGCTCCTCCGGGACAGCCTATGGCTACACCTTC
TRBV27	TRBD2	TRBJ2-1	once	CASTVAGGRSSYNEQFF	TGTGCCAGCACTGTAGCGGGGGGCCGGAGCTCCTACAATGAGCAGTTCTTC